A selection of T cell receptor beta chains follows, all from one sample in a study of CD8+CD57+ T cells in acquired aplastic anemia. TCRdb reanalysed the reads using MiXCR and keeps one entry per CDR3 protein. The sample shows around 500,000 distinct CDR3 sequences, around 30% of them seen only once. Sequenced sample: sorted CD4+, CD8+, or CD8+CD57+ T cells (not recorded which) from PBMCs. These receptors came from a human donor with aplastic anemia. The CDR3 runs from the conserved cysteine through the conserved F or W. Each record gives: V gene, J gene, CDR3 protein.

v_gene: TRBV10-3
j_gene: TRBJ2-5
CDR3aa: CASSAPGTQETQYF

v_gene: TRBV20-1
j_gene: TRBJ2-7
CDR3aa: CSAGTSVSYEQYF

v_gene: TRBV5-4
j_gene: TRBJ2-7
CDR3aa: CANSLDPAGQYF

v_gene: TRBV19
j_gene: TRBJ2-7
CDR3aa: CASSISEEYEQYF

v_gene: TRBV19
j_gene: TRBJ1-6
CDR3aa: CASSPTTGGLAPLHF

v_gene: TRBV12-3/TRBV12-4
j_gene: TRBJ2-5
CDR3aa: CASSLGAGVRETQYF

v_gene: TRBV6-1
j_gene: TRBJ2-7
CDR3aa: CVAGAGASYEQYF

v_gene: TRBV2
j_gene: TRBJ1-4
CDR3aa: CASRKRGNEKLFF

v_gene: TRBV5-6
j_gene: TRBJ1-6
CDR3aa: CASSLGGPGSNSPLHF

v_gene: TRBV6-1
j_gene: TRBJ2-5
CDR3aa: CASSPAGRGTQYF

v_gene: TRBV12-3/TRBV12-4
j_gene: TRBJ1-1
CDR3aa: CASITTGFTEAFF

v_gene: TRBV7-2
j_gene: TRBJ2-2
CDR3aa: CASSLVGGQGAGELFF

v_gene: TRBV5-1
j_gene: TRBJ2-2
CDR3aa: CASSMVARVNTGELFF

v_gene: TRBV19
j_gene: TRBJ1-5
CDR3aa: CASHPGRGGYQPQHF

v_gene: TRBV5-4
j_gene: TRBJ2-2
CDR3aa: CASSSGQGDRELFF

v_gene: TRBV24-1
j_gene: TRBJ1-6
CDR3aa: CATLNRDTISPLHF

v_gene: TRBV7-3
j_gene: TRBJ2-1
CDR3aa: CASSLTGLAISYNEQFF

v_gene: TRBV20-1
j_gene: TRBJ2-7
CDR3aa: CSASGVAGRTYEQYF

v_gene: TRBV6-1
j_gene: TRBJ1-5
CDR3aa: CASSVANRGRGNQPQHF

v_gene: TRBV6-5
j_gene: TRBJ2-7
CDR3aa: CASSYDGFSGSEQYF

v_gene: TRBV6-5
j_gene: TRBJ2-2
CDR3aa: CASSYGPVLTGELFF

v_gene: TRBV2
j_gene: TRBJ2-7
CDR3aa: CATLPQQSVSEQYF

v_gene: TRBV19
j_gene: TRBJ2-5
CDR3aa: CASTDGSGQETQYF

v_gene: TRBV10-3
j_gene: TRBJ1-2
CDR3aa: CASSSLQGGGNGYTF

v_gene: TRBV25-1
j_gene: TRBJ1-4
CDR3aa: CASSESQGGEKLFF

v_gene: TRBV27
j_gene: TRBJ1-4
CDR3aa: CASRRQGIGNEKLFF

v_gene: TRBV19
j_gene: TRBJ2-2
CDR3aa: CASSILDGNTGELFF

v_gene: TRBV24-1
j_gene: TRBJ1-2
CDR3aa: CATSEPGTDLWGYTF

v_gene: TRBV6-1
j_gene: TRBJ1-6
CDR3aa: CASSHISGGQSSPLHF

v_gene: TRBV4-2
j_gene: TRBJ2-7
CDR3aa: CASSHLTGDDTYEQYF

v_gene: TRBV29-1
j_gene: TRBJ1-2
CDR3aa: CSALQGEHYGYTF

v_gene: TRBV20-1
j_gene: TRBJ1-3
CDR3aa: CSAGTTGNTIYF

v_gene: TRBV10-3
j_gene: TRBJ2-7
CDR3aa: CAISEGGEQYF

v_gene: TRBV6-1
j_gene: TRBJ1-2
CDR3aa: CASTSGGYGYTF

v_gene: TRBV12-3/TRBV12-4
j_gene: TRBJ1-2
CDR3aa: CASSLGRGAGYTF

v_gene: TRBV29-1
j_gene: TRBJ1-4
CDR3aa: CSVGDRANEKLFF

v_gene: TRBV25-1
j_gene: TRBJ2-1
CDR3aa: CASGAGNYNEQFF

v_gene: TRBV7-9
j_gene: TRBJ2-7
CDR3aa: CASSPWDRGSYEQYF

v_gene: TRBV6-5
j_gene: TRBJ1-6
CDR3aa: CASSYGENNSPLHF

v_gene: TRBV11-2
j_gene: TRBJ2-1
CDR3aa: CASSLEGGGANEQFF

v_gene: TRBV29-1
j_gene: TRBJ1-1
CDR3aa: CSVEDLGDF

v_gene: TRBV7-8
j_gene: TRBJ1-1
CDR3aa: CASSLAAGSNTEAFF

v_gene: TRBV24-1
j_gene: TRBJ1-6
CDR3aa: CATNNTGLVDSPLHF

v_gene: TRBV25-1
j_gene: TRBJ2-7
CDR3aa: CASSQQGPSEQYF

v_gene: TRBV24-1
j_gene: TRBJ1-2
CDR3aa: CATSDDRGDFYGYTF

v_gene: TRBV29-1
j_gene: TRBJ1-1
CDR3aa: CSVEARGMNTEAFF

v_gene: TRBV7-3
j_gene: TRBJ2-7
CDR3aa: CASSFPGTGRGEQYF

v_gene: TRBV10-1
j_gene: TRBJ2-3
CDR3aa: CASLDPAYF

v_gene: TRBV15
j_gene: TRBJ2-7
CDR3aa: CATSQWGIPYEQYF

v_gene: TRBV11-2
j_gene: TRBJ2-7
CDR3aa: CASSIPSGEEQYF

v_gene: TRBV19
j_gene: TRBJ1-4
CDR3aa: CASTREEGANEKLFF

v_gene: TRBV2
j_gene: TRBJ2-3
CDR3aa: CASSRKQGFGTDTQYF

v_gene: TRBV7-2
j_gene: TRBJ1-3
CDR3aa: CASSPATAYVNTIYF

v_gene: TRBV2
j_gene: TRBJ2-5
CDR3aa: CAGNSWTDQETQYF

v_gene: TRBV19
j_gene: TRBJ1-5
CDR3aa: CASSIDAGAPNSNQPQHF

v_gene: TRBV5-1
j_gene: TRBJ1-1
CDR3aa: CASSLSGENTEAFF

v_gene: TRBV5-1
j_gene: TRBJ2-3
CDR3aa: CASSLERTSVSTDTQYF

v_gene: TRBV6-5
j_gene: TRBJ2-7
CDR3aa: CASSYINSYEQYF

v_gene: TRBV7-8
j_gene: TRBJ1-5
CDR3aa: CASNLGATNRPQHF

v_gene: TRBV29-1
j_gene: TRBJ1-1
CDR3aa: CSVEDGRRGSTKAFF